What follows are 8 T cell receptor beta chains derived from one specimen sequenced in a study of blood T cell repertoires in COVID-19. Profiled with immunoSEQ multiplex PCR; TCRdb holds only in-frame clones, not every one. This sample has over 250,000 clones; 87% occur once, and the top ten carry 1.5%. Sequenced sample: peripheral blood. Every receptor here comes from a woman between 35 and 50 years old who had recovered from COVID-19.

This chain uses TRBV5-4 with TRBJ1-3; TRBD1 matches at 8 bases. V lost 0 bases to trimming and J lost 0 bases; unmatched junction nucleotides: 5. CDR1 is SGHNT and CDR2 is YYREEE in the germline V gene (reference sequence). The CDR3 spans 17 residues. CDR3 protein: CASSLAGTGGSGNTIYF. The CDR3 bases are TGTGCCAGCAGCTTGGCCGGTACAGGGGGCTCTGGAAACACCATATATTTT.

The V call is TRBV9, the J call TRBJ1-1, with 7 positions matching TRBD1. The CDR3 loop spans 18 amino acids. The germline gives CDR1 SGDLS, CDR2 YYNGEE. V shed 3 bases and J 4 bases; nucleotides not matched to a gene: 18. CDR3: CASSASTGPSGWGTEAFF. CDR3 nucleotide sequence: TGTGCCAGCAGCGCTTCGACAGGGCCCTCGGGATGGGGCACTGAAGCTTTCTTT.

The V gene is TRBV9, the J gene TRBJ1-1, with D maybe TRBD1 (5 bases). Per germline, CDR1 SGDLS and CDR2 YYNGEE. The CDR3 extends over 13 amino acids. Trimming cost V 4 bases and J 2 bases, with 9 bases left between them. DNA of the CDR3: TGTGCCAGCAGCTCACAGGTTAACACTGAAGCTTTCTTT. It codes for CASSSQVNTEAFF. The whole variable domain, remainder taken from reference TRBV9 and TRBJ1-1, is DSGVTQTPKHLITATGQRVTLRCSPRSGDLSVYWYQQSLDQGLQFLIQYYNGEERAKGNILERFSAQQFPDLHSELNLSSLELGDSALYFCASSSQVNTEAFFGQGTRLTVV.

The chain is built from TRBV19 and TRBJ2-2, with 7 bases lining up with TRBD1. This CDR3 is built from 15 residues. Germline CDR1 LNHDA, CDR2 SQIVND (reference sequence). Losses at the gene ends were 2 bases for V and 6 bases for J; bases not matched to a gene: 6. CDR3 nucleotide sequence: TGTGCCAGTAGTATAATTGAGGGGGCGGCCGGGGAGCTGTTTTTT. This encodes CASSIIEGAAGELFF.

The chain links TRBV12-5 to TRBJ1-5; D is unresolved. Trimming removed 7 bases at V and 0 bases at J, with 13 bases between. CDR3 size: 15 residues. Germline lookup yields CDR1 LGHNT and CDR2 FRNRAP. For the CDR3, the DNA is TGTGCTAGTGCCCTATACTCGATTAGCAATCAGCCCCAGCATTTT. Protein product: CASALYSISNQPQHF.

The chain employs TRBV3-1 (or the pseudogene TRBV3-2) and TRBJ1-6; TRBD1 aligns across 8 bases. In germline, CDR1 is LGHDT, CDR2 YNNKEL (reference sequence). J lost 13 bases, V lost 4 bases, and 9 bases had no gene match. The CDR3 extends over 14 amino acids. The CDR3 bases are TGTGCCAGCAGCCGGGGGACAGGCCTCTGGCCCCTCCACTTT. Translated: CASSRGTGLWPLHF.

The V gene is TRBV7-2, the J gene TRBJ2-3; D call uncertain. Trimming left V 1 base short and J 4 bases short, with 3 bases between. The CDR3 is 12 amino acids. Per germline, CDR1 SGHTA and CDR2 FQGNSA. CDR3 nucleotide sequence: TGTGCCAGCAGCTTAGTCTCAGATACGCAGTATTTT. This gives the protein CASSLVSDTQYF.

The rearrangement links TRBV3-1 (or the pseudogene TRBV3-2) to TRBJ2-3, with TRBD2 identical over 10 bases. Germline V gene lookup returns CDR1 LGHDT and CDR2 YNNKEL (reference sequence). CDR3 length equals 16 residues. V shed 6 bases, J shed 2 bases, and the junction held 8 bases outside the gene matches. CDR3 in amino acids: CASRRLAGGLTDTQYF. The CDR3 nucleotides read TGTGCCAGCAGGCGTTTAGCGGGGGGCCTCACAGATACGCAGTATTTT.